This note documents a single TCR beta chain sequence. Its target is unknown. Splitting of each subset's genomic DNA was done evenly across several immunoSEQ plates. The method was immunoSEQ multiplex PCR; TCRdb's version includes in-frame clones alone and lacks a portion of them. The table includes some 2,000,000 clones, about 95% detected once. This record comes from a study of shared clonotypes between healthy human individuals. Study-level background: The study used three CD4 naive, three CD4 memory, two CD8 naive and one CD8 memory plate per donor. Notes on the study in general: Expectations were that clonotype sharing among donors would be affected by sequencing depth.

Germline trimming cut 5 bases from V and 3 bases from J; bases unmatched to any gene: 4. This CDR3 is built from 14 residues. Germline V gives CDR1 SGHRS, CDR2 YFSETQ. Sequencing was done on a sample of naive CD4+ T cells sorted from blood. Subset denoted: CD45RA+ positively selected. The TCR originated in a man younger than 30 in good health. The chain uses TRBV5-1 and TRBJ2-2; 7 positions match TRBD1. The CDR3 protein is CASRSQGDTGELFF. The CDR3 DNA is TGCGCCAGCAGGAGTCAGGGGGACACCGGGGAGCTGTTTTTT.